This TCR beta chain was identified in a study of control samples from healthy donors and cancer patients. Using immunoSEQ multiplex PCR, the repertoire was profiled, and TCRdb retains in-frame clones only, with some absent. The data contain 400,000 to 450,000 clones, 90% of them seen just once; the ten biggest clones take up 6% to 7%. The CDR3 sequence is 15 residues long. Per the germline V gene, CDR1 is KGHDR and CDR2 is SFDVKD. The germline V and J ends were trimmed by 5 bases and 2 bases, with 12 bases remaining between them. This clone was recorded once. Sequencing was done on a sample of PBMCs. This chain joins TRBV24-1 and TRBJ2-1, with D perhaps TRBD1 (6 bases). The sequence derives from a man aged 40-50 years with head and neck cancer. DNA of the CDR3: TGTGCCACCAGTGCCTCTTCAGGGGCCTACAATGAGCAGTTCTTC. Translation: CATSASSGAYNEQFF.